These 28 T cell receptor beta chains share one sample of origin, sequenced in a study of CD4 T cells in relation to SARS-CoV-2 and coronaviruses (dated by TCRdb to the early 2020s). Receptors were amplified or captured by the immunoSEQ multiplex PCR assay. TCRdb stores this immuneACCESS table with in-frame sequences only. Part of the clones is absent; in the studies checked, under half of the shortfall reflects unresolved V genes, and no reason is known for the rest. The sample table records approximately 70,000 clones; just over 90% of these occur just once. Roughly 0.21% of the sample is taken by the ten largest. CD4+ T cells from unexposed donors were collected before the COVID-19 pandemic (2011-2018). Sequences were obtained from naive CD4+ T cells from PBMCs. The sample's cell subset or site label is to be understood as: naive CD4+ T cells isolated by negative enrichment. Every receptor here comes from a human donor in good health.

DNA of the CDR3: TGTGCCAGCAGCTTAGGGGGGTCTGGCTACAATGAGCAGTTCTTC. Its protein product is CASSLGGSGYNEQFF. V usage is TRBV11-3 and J usage is TRBJ2-1; D is possibly TRBD1 or TRBD2 (5 bases each). The CDR3 has 15 residues. Trimming removed 1 base from V and 3 bases from J, with 10 bases in between. Germline V gene sequence: CDR1 SGHNT, CDR2 YENEEA.

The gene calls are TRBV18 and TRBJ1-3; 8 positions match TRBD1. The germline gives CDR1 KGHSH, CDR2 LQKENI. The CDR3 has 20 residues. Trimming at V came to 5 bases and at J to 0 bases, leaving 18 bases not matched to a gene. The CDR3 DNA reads TGTGCCAGCTCAGCCATGAGACCCCCAGGGGGCTCCCTCTCTGGAAACACCATATATTTT. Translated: CASSAMRPPGGSLSGNTIYF.

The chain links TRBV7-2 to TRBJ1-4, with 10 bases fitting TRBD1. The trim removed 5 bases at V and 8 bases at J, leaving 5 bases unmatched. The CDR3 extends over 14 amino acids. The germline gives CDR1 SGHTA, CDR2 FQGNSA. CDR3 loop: CASSKTGGVEKLFF. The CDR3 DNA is TGTGCCAGCAGCAAGACAGGGGGCGTAGAAAAACTGTTTTTT.

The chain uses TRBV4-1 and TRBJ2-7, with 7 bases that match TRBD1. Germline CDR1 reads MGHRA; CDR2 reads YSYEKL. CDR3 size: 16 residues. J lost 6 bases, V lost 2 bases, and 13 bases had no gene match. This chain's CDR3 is CASSQIQGDTQAEQYF. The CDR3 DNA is TGCGCCAGCAGCCAAATCCAGGGGGACACCCAAGCCGAGCAGTACTTC.

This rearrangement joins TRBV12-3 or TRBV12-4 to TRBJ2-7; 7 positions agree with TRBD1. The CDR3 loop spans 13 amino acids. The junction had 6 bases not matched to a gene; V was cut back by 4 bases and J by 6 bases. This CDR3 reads CASSSGQDGEQYF. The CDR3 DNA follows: TGTGCCAGCAGTTCAGGACAGGACGGCGAGCAGTACTTC.

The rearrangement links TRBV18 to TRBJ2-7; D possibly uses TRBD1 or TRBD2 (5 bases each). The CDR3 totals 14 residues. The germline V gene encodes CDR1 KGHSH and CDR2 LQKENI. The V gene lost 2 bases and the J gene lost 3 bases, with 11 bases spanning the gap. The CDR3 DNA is TGTGCCAGCTCACCAGGGGGACGGAGCTACGAGCAGTACTTC. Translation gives CASSPGGRSYEQYF.

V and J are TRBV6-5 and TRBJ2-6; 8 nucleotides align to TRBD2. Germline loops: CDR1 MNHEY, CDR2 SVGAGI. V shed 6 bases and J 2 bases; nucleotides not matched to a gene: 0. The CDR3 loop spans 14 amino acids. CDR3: CASRGLAGANVLTF. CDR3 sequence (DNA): TGTGCCAGCAGGGGACTAGCTGGGGCCAACGTCCTGACTTTC.

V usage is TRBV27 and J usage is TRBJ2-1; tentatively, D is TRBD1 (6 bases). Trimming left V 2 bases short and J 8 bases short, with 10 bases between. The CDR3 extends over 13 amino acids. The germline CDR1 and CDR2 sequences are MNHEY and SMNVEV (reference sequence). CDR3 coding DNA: TGTGCCAGCAGTTTACGCGAGGGGGATGAGCAGTTCTTC. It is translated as CASSLREGDEQFF.

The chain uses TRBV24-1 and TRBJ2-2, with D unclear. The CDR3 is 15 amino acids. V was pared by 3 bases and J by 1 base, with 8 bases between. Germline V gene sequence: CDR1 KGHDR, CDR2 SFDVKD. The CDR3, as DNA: TGTGCCACCAGTGATCCACGGATGAACACCGGGGAGCTGTTTTTT. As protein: CATSDPRMNTGELFF.

The CDR3, as DNA: TGCGCCAGCAGGGAGCAGGGGGCGGGGAACGAGCAGTACTTC. It codes for CASREQGAGNEQYF. The chain links TRBV5-1 to TRBJ2-7; 8 nucleotides align to TRBD1. This CDR3 comprises 14 residues. Germline V gene data show CDR1 as SGHRS and CDR2 as YFSETQ. Germline trimming cut 5 bases from V and 5 bases from J; bases unmatched to any gene: 9.

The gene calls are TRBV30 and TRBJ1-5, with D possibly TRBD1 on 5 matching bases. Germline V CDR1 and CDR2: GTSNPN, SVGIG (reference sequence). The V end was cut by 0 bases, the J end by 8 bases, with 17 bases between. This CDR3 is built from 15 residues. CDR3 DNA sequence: TGTGCCTGGAGTGTGGGGTGGGTAGGGGTTGAGCCCCAGCATTTT. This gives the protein CAWSVGWVGVEPQHF.

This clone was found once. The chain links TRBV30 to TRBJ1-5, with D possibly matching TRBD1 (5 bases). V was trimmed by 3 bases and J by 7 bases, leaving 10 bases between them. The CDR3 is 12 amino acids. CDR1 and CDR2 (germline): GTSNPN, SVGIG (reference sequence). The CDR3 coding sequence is TGTGCCTGGAGCCGACGGGGGCAGCCCCAGCATTTT. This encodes CAWSRRGQPQHF.

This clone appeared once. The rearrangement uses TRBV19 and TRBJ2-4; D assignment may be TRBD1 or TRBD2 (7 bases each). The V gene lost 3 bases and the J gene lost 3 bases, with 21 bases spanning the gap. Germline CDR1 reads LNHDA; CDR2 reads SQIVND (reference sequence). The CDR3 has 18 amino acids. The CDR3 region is CASSMVAGDRTGKNIQYF. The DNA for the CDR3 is TGTGCCAGTAGTATGGTTGCGGGAGACAGGACAGGCAAAAACATTCAGTACTTC.

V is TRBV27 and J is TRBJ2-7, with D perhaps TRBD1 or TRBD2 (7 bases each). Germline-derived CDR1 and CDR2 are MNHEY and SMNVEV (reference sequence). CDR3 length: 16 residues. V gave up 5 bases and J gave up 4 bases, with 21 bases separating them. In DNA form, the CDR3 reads TGTGCCAGCAGTCCGCACCCAGGGGGGGGAGGGTACGAGCAGTACTTC. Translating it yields CASSPHPGGGGYEQYF.

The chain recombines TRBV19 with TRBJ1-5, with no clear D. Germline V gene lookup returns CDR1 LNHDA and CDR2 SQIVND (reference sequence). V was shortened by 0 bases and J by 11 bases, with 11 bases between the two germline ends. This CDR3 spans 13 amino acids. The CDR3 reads CASSIDHGNTQHF. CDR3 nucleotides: TGTGCCAGTAGTATAGATCACGGTAACACCCAGCATTTT.

The chain's CDR3 is CASSLLSDNEKLFF. The DNA for the CDR3 is TGTGCCAGCAGCTTATTAAGTGATAATGAAAAACTGTTTTTT. This rearrangement joins TRBV7-2 to TRBJ1-4; D gene uncertain. Between the trimmed V and J ends, which lost 2 bases and 4 bases, there was a span of 8 bases. The CDR3 runs to 14 residues. Germline values: CDR1 SGHTA, CDR2 FQGNSA.

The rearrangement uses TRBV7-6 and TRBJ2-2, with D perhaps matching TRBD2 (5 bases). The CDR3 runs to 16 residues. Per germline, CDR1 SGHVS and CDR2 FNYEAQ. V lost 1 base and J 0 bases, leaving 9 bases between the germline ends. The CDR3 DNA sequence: TGTGCCAGCAGCTTAGTGGCGGGTCCGAACACCGGGGAGCTGTTTTTT. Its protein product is CASSLVAGPNTGELFF.

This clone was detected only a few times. The chain's CDR3 is CATSGTGSGTTDTQYF. The CDR3 coding sequence is TGTGCCACCAGTGGAACCGGTAGCGGGACCACAGATACGCAGTATTTT. The chain combines TRBV24-1 with TRBJ2-3; TRBD2 agrees at 8 bases. The ends lost 5 bases at V and 2 bases at J; junction bases unmatched: 8. The CDR3 runs 16 residues. The germline gives CDR1 KGHDR, CDR2 SFDVKD.

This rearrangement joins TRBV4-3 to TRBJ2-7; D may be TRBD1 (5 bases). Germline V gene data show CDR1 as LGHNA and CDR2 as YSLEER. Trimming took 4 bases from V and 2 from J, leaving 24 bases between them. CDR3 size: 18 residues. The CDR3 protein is CASSLTLFRQNSTYEQYF. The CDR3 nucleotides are TGCGCCAGCAGCCTAACATTATTTAGACAGAACTCCACCTACGAGCAGTACTTC.

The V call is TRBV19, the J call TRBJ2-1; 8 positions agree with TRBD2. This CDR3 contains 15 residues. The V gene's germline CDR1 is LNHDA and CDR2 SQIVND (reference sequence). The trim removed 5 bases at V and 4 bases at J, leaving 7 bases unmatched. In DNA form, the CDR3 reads TGTGCCAGTAGTTTTAGCGGGACGAGTTACAATGAGCAGTTCTTC. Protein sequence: CASSFSGTSYNEQFF.

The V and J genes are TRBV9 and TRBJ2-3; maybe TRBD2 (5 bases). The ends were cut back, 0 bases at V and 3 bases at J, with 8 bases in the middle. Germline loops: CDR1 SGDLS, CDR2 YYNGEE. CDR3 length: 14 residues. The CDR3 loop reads CASSVVPGTDTQYF. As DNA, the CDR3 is TGTGCCAGCAGCGTAGTCCCGGGGACAGATACGCAGTATTTT.

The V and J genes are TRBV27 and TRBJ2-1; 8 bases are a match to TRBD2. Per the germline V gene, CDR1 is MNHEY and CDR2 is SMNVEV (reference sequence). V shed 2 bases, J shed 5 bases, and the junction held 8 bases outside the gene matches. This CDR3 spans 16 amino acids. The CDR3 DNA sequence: TGTGCCAGCAGTTTACTGGCTAGCGGGCCTCACAATGAGCAGTTCTTC. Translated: CASSLLASGPHNEQFF.

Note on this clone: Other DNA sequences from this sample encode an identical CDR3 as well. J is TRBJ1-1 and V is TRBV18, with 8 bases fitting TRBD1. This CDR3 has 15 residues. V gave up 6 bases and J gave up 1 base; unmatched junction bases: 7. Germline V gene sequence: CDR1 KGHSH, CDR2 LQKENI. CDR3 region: CASSLGGTGNTEAFF. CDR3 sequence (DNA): TGTGCCAGCTCGCTGGGGGGGACAGGGAACACTGAAGCTTTCTTT.

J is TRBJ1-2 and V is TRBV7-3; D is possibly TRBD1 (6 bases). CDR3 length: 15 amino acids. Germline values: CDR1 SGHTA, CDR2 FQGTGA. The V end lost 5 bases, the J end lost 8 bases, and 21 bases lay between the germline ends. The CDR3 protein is CASSPSAGALRGYTF. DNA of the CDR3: TGTGCCAGCAGCCCTTCGGCAGGGGCGTTAAGGGGCTACACCTTC.

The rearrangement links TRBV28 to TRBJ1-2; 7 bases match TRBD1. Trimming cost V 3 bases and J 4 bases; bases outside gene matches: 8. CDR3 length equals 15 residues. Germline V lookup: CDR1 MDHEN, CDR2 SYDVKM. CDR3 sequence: CASSLLDRVVYGYTF. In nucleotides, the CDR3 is TGTGCCAGCAGTTTGTTAGACAGGGTTGTCTATGGCTACACCTTC.

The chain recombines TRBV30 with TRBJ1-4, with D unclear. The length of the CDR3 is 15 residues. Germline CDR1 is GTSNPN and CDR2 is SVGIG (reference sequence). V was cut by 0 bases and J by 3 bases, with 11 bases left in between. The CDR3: CAWSVFGRPNEKLFF. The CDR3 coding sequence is TGTGCCTGGAGTGTCTTCGGTAGGCCTAATGAAAAACTGTTTTTT.

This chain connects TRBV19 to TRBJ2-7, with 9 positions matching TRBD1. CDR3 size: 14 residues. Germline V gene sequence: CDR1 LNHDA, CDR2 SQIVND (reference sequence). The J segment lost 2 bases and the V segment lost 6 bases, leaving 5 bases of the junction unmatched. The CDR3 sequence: CASSLGTGPYEQYF. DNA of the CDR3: TGTGCCAGTAGCTTAGGGACAGGGCCCTACGAGCAGTACTTC. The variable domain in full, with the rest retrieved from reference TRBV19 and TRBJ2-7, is DGGITQSPKYLFRKEGQNVTLSCEQNLNHDAMYWYRQDPGQGLRLIYYSQIVNDFQKGDIAEGYSVSREKKESFPLTVTSAQKNPTAFYLCASSLGTGPYEQYFGPGTRLTVT.

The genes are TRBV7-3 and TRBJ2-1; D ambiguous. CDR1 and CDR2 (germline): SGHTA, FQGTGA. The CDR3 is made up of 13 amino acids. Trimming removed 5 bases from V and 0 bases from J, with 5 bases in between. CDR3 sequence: CASSPASYNEQFF. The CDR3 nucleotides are TGTGCCAGCAGCCCCGCCTCCTACAATGAGCAGTTCTTC.